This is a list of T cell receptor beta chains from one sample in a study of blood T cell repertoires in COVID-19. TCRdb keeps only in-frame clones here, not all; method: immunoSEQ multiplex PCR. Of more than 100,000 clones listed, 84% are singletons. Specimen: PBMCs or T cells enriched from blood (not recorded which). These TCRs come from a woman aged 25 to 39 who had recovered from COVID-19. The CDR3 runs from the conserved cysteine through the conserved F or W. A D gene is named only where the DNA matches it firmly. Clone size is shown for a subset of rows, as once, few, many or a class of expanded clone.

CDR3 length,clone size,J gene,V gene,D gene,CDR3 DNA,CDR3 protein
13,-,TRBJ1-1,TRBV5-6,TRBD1,TGTGCCAGCAGCTTATGGGACAGACTTGAAGCTTTCTTT,CASSLWDRLEAFF
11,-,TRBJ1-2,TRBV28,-,TGTGCCAGCAGTTCGGACTATGGCTACACCTTC,CASSSDYGYTF
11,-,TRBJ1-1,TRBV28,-,TGTGCCAGCGAGGTTGGCACTGAAGCTTTCTTT,CASEVGTEAFF
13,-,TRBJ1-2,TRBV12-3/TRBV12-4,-,TGTGCCAGCAGTAGGGAGTACAACTATGGCTACACCTTC,CASSREYNYGYTF
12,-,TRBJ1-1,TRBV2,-,TGTGCCAGCAGTGAAGACCAGGGTGCAGCTTTCTTT,CASSEDQGAAFF
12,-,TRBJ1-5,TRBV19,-,TGTGCCAGTATCCCAAGCAATCAGCCCCAGCATTTT,CASIPSNQPQHF
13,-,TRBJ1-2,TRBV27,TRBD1,TGTGCCAGCAGTTTGGACAGGGGGCTCGGCTACACCTTC,CASSLDRGLGYTF
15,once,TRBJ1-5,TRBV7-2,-,TGTGCCAGCAGCTTATCCAGGTCAAGCAATCAGCCCCAGCATTTT,CASSLSRSSNQPQHF
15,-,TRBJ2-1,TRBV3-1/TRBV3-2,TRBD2,TGTGCCAGCAGCCAAGATCTAGCGGGAGCCAATGAGCAGTTCTTC,CASSQDLAGANEQFF
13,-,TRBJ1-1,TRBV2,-,TGTGCCAGCAGAAGTTTCAGGGGCACTGAAGCTTTCTTT,CASRSFRGTEAFF
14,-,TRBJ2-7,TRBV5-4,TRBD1,TGTGCCAGCTCGAACCGGGACAGGGTTTACGAGCAGTACTTC,CASSNRDRVYEQYF
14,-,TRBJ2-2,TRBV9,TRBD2,TGTGCCAGCAGCTCCTTCGGGAGGACCGGGGAGCTGTTTTTT,CASSSFGRTGELFF
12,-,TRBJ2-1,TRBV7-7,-,TGTGCTAGCAGCTCCTTAGCGGATGAGCAGTTCTTC,CASSSLADEQFF
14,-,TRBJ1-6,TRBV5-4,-,TGTGCCAGCAGCTTGACAGGATTTAATTCACCCCTCCACTTT,CASSLTGFNSPLHF
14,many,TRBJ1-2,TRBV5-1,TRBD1,TGCGCCAGCAGCTCTGACAGGGATTTGGGAGGCTACACCTTC,CASSSDRDLGGYTF
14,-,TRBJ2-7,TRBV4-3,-,TGCGCCAGCAGCCAAGATTTGGGAGTCTACGAGCAGTACTTC,CASSQDLGVYEQYF
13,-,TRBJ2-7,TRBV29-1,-,TGCAGCGTCGGACAGAGCCATCTCCTGGGAGAGTACTTC,CSVGQSHLLGEYF
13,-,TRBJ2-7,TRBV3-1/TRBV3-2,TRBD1,TGTGCCAGCAGCTACAGGGGCTCCTACGAGCAGTACTTC,CASSYRGSYEQYF
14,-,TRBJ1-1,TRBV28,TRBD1,TGTGCCAGCAGTGGGGACAGAATGAACACTGAAGCTTTCTTT,CASSGDRMNTEAFF
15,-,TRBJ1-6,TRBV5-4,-,TGTGCCAGCAGCTTGGCTACCAGGGGTAATTCACCCCTCCACTTT,CASSLATRGNSPLHF
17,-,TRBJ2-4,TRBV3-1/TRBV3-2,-,TGTGCCAGCAGCCAAGTCCAGACCCGGGAGGCCAAAAACATTCAGTACTTC,CASSQVQTREAKNIQYF
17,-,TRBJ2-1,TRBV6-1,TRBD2,TGTGCCAGCAGTGAATTGCCGGGACTAGCGGGGGGAAATGAGCAGTTCTTC,CASSELPGLAGGNEQFF
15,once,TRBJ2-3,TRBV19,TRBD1,TGTGCCAGTAGTTTCAGGGGGAAGGGCACAGATACGCAGTATTTT,CASSFRGKGTDTQYF
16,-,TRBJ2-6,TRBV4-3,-,TGCGCCAGCAGCCAAGCTCCCGGTCCTGGGGCCAACGTCCTGACTTTC,CASSQAPGPGANVLTF
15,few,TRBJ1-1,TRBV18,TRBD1,TGTGCCAGCTCACGTCAGGGGGGACTGAACACTGAAGCTTTCTTT,CASSRQGGLNTEAFF
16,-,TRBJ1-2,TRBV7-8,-,TGTGCCAGCAGCCCCATCGCGAAAGGGGCCGTCTATGGCTACACCTTC,CASSPIAKGAVYGYTF
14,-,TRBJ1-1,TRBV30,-,TGTGCCTGGAAAGACGAGGCACGGGGCACTGAAGCTTTCTTT,CAWKDEARGTEAFF
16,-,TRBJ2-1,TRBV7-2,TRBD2,TGTGCCAGCAGCTCTAGCGGGGCTCGCTCCTACAATGAGCAGTTCTTC,CASSSSGARSYNEQFF
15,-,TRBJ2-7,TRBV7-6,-,TGTGCCAGCAGCTTCTCCGGAGACAGACCCTACGAGCAGTACTTC,CASSFSGDRPYEQYF